The 15 T cell receptor beta chains in this list originate from one sample, sequenced in a study of beta chain features in type 1 diabetes. Study-wide results and caveats: Type 1 diabetes patients showed a moderate but significant shortening of TCRB CDR3s in all four CD4+ subsets.

The isolated RNA, all of it, was reverse transcribed, so expressed TCRB transcripts were what got sequenced. Measured with immunoSEQ multiplex PCR; TCRdb has only the in-frame clones, and not every one. The sample has over 150,000 clones, 6.5% to 10% seen once. These TCRs are of unknown antigen specificity. Sequences were obtained from central memory CD4+ T cells from blood. The origin of the receptors is a woman under 30 with type 1 diabetes.

This clone was seen more than once but under ten times. The V call is TRBV30, the J call TRBJ1-2; 9 bases agree with TRBD1. V lost 1 base and J lost 7; bases outside the gene matches: 1. This CDR3 has 12 residues. Germline V CDR1 and CDR2: GTSNPN, SVGIG (reference sequence). This chain's CDR3 is CAWSAQGAGYTF. The DNA for the CDR3 is TGTGCCTGGAGTGCACAGGGGGCTGGCTACACCTTC.

This clone was found a few times. The J gene is TRBJ2-3, the V gene TRBV15; 8 bases line up with TRBD1. The CDR3 has 14 amino acids. With 4 bases clipped from V and 5 bases from J, the junction kept 5 bases outside the gene matches. Germline values: CDR1 LNHNV, CDR2 YYDKDF (reference sequence). CDR3 bases: TGTGCCACCAGCAAGGACAGGGATGGAGATACGCAGTATTTT. Translating it yields CATSKDRDGDTQYF.

The chain links TRBV14 to TRBJ2-6; D is possibly TRBD2 (6 bases). Germline-derived CDR1 and CDR2 are SGHDN and FVKESK. Trimming took 0 bases from V and 4 from J, leaving 16 bases between them. The CDR3 has 18 amino acids. The chain's CDR3 is CASSQESRGGRGANVLTF. The CDR3 DNA reads as TGTGCCAGCAGCCAAGAATCTAGGGGAGGAAGAGGGGCCAACGTCCTGACTTTC.

This chain uses TRBV7-9 with TRBJ1-1; D is unclear. The CDR3 has 15 residues. Trimming pared 1 base from V and 1 base from J, leaving 10 bases between. CDR1 and CDR2 (germline): SEHNR, FQNEAQ (reference sequence). Here the CDR3 DNA reads TGTGCCAGCAGCTTAGGAGGTTATTCGAACACTGAAGCTTTCTTT. It translates to CASSLGGYSNTEAFF.

This clone was observed a few times. The V and J genes are TRBV11-2 and TRBJ2-6, with no clear D. The CDR3 runs to 13 residues. Germline CDR1 SGHAT, CDR2 FQNNGV. Trimming pared 7 bases from V and 4 bases from J, leaving 8 bases between. In nucleotides, the CDR3 is TGTGCCAGCAACTTCAGGGGGGCCAACGTCCTGACTTTC. Protein product: CASNFRGANVLTF.

The chain links TRBV14 to TRBJ2-1, with TRBD1 matching over 7 bases. With 1 base clipped from V and 9 bases from J, the junction kept 6 bases outside the gene matches. CDR3 length: 14 amino acids. The germline CDR1 and CDR2 sequences are SGHDN and FVKESK. The CDR3 loop is CASSQGASGGEQFF. CDR3 DNA: TGTGCCAGCAGCCAAGGGGCTTCAGGGGGTGAGCAGTTCTTC. The full variable domain, with the rest looked up from reference TRBV14 and TRBJ2-1, is EAGVTQFPSHSVIEKGQTVTLRCDPISGHDNLYWYRRVMGKEIKFLLHFVKESKQDESGMPNNRFLAERTGGTYSTLKVQPAELEDSGVYFCASSQGASGGEQFFGPGTRLTVL.

The rearrangement links TRBV28 to TRBJ2-1; D is ambiguous. Per the germline V gene, CDR1 is MDHEN and CDR2 is SYDVKM. V was clipped by 5 bases and J by 3 bases, with 17 bases between them. The CDR3 runs to 16 residues. The CDR3 DNA reads TGTGCCAGCAGTGTTAGAGGAGCGCCGGGCTACAATGAGCAGTTCTTC. Its protein is CASSVRGAPGYNEQFF.

The rearrangement links TRBV6-6 to TRBJ2-7, with TRBD2 matching 13 bases. Trimming removed 6 bases from V and 7 bases from J; junction bases left unmatched: 9. The CDR3 is 15 residues long. The germline CDR1 and CDR2 sequences are MNHNY and SVGAGI (reference sequence). The CDR3 nucleotides read TGTGCCAGCAGCACCGGGACTAGCGGGACGAGGGAGCAGTACTTC. Amino acid sequence: CASSTGTSGTREQYF.

This clone was found a few times. The V and J genes are TRBV7-6 and TRBJ2-2; D is perhaps TRBD2 (6 bases). This CDR3 comprises 15 residues. Germline V gene lookup returns CDR1 SGHVS and CDR2 FNYEAQ. Deletions cut 3 bases from V and 0 bases from J, with 8 bases between. The CDR3 is CASSFGGTNTGELFF. CDR3 bases: TGTGCCAGCAGCTTCGGGGGAACGAACACCGGGGAGCTGTTTTTT.

This clone showed up just a few times. The rearrangement uses TRBV29-1 and TRBJ2-7; the match to TRBD2 covers 14 bases. Germline V gives CDR1 SQVTM, CDR2 ANQGSEA. V lost 4 bases to trimming and J lost 6 bases; unmatched junction nucleotides: 11. The CDR3 sequence is 16 residues long. The CDR3 DNA reads TGCAGCGTTGGACTCAGCCTGACTAGCGGGAGGGGCGAGCAGTACTTC. This sequence encodes CSVGLSLTSGRGEQYF.

The V and J genes are TRBV11-2 and TRBJ2-2; the D gene is possibly TRBD1 (5 bases). The CDR3 contains 14 residues. Germline V gives CDR1 SGHAT, CDR2 FQNNGV. V was shortened by 9 bases and J by 6 bases, with 17 bases between the two germline ends. CDR3 bases: TGTGCCAGTGCTCAGACAGCGTCCGCCGGGGAGCTGTTTTTT. It is translated as CASAQTASAGELFF.

This chain links TRBV28 with TRBJ2-7; TRBD2 is a possible D gene (5 bases). Germline V gene data show CDR1 as MDHEN and CDR2 as SYDVKM. Trimming removed 4 bases at V and 9 bases at J, with 16 bases between. The CDR3 runs 13 residues. In DNA, the CDR3 is TGTGCCAGCAGTTATCGGGCCTTCGGAGGGCAGTACTTC. Amino acid sequence: CASSYRAFGGQYF.

This clone was observed a handful of times. J is TRBJ2-7 and V is TRBV5-1, with a weak D call TRBD1 (7 bases). Germline V gene sequence: CDR1 SGHRS, CDR2 YFSETQ. Trimming stripped 3 bases from V and 2 bases from J, with 12 bases between. The CDR3 covers 14 residues. The CDR3 bases are TGCGCCAGCAGCTGGGGGGACAGCCCCTACGAGCAGTACTTC. Residues: CASSWGDSPYEQYF. Full variable domain (remainder filled in from reference TRBV5-1 and TRBJ2-7): KAGVTQTPRYLIKTRGQQVTLSCSPISGHRSVSWYQQTPGQGLQFLFEYFSETQRNKGNFPGRFSGRQFSNSRSEMNVSTLELGDSALYLCASSWGDSPYEQYFGPGTRLTVT.

This chain uses TRBV4-3 with TRBJ2-3, with D perhaps TRBD2 (6 bases). V lost 0 bases to trimming and J lost 9 bases, with 10 bases between them. The CDR3 runs to 13 residues. Germline CDR1 is LGHNA and CDR2 is YSLEER. The CDR3 reads CASSQEGGDTQYF. CDR3 DNA sequence: TGCGCCAGCAGCCAAGAGGGGGGTGACACGCAGTATTTT.

Comments on this clone: Germline is not matched at one junction end, which may reflect a read error. The chain has TRBV7-7 and TRBJ2-3, with 7 positions matching TRBD2. This CDR3 spans 15 amino acids. Germline CDR1 and CDR2: SSHAT and FNYEAQ (reference sequence). As DNA, the CDR3 is TGTGCTAGCAGCTTATCGGGAGGACCCACAGATACGCAGTATTTT. It specifies CASSLSGGPTDTQYF.